This TCR beta chain was sequenced for a study of blood T cells in healthy people across ages. Each donor supplied approximately 10 milliliters of peripheral blood. Total RNA, at least 5.5 micrograms per sample, came from PBMCs. A J-beta primer mix and a sample-barcoded 5' primer were used in a second PCR of about 7 to 11 cycles. TCRdb reanalysed the 5' RACE reads using MiXCR and keeps one entry per CDR3 protein. The data hold over 600,000 distinct CDR3 sequences, with under 25% observed a single time. The study's findings and limits: With age, beta diversity per million T cells declined roughly linearly, significantly by 30 to 50.

On this clonotype: As yet, its antigen is unknown.

There are 14 residues in the CDR3. V was clipped by 6 bases and J by 3 bases, with 15 bases between them. Germline lookup yields CDR1 SGHRS and CDR2 YFSETQ. The receptor was derived from a man aged 65 to 79 in good health. J is TRBJ2-5 and V is TRBV5-1; D is ambiguous. Sequencing used blood. The CDR3 reads CASKVAPAEETQYF. Written as DNA, the CDR3 is TGCGCCAGCAAGGTAGCCCCGGCCGAAGAGACCCAGTACTTC.